Following are 25 T cell receptor beta chains from one sample sequenced in a study of T cells in Graves' hyperthyroidism and ophthalmopathy. RNA transcripts provided the source from which TCR beta CDR3 regions were amplified. HTBI primers were used for first-round RT-PCR of the TCR CDR3. TCRdb used MiXCR to reprocess the multiplex PCR reads, holding one entry per CDR3 protein. The table has approximately 610,000 distinct CDR3 sequences, roughly 14% seen once; the top ten hold around 4.1%. The sequenced sample consisted of blood. These receptors all stem from a woman in her 40s with Graves' ophthalmopathy.

Ten or more counts support this clonotype. V and J are TRBV19 and TRBJ1-1, with 7 bases that match TRBD1. This CDR3 has 15 amino acids. V was pared by 8 bases and J by 6 bases, with 15 bases of the junction left unmatched. Germline V gives CDR1 LNHDA, CDR2 SQIVND (reference sequence). In DNA, the CDR3 is TGTGCCAGTGGAGATAGACAGGGAAGTTTCGCTGAAGCTTTCTTT. As protein: CASGDRQGSFAEAFF.

Ten or more counts support this clonotype. The CDR3 here is CSASTDYGYTF. DNA for the CDR3: TGCAGTGCTTCTACAGACTATGGCTACACCTTC. The rearrangement uses TRBV20-1 and TRBJ1-2; D is undetermined. The CDR3 runs to 11 residues. The ends were cut back, 5 bases at V and 3 bases at J, with 7 bases in the middle. Germline lookup yields CDR1 DFQATT and CDR2 SNEGSKA (reference sequence).

In this sample, this clonotype turned up a few times. The CDR3 region has the DNA TGTGCCAGCAGCTACCGGACTAGCGGCAACACCGGGGAGCTGTTTTTT. This encodes CASSYRTSGNTGELFF. The J gene is TRBJ2-2, the V gene TRBV3-1, with TRBD2 identical over 10 bases. J lost 2 bases, V lost 5 bases, and 5 bases had no gene match. The CDR3 has 16 amino acids. The germline CDR1 and CDR2 sequences are LGHDT and YNNKEL (reference sequence).

This clonotype was seen many times. This chain connects TRBV28 to TRBJ2-2, with D tentatively TRBD1 (6 bases). The V and J ends lost 4 bases and 3 bases respectively, with 9 bases between them. Germline V lookup: CDR1 MDHEN, CDR2 SYDVKM. This CDR3 is 14 amino acids long. The CDR3 here is CASSSGQYTGELFF. The CDR3 nucleotides read TGTGCCAGCAGTTCCGGACAGTACACCGGGGAGCTGTTTTTT.

This clonotype was found many times. The chain couples TRBV11-2 to TRBJ2-2; TRBD2 matches 7 bases. The V and J ends lost 5 bases and 7 bases, in that order; junction bases with no gene match: 10. The CDR3 length is 15 residues. Germline V CDR1 and CDR2: SGHAT, FQNNGV. CDR3 nucleotides: TGTGCCAGCAGCCGCGGACTAGACGGGAGCGGGGAGCTGTTTTTT. Its protein product is CASSRGLDGSGELFF.

This clonotype has a count of ten or more. This chain connects TRBV24-1 to TRBJ1-1, with D uncertain. CDR3 length equals 11 residues. The germline gives CDR1 KGHDR, CDR2 SFDVKD. Trimming took off 4 bases at V and 5 bases at J, with 4 bases between the two ends. The CDR3, as DNA: TGTGCCACCAGTGAGGGAACTGAAGCTTTCTTT. Translating gives CATSEGTEAFF.

The chain links TRBV10-3 to TRBJ2-2, with 7 bases lining up with TRBD2. This CDR3 has 16 amino acids. V lost 0 bases to trimming and J lost 2 bases; unmatched junction nucleotides: 3. CDR1 is ENHRY and CDR2 is SYGVKD in the germline V gene. The CDR3 sequence is CAISESSSGNTGELFF. CDR3 DNA sequence: TGTGCCATCAGTGAGTCGTCTAGCGGCAACACCGGGGAGCTGTTTTTT.

The chain uses TRBV3-1 and TRBJ1-1; no clear D. Trimming cost V 2 bases and J 0 bases, with 7 bases left between them. CDR3 size: 14 residues. Germline CDR1 and CDR2: LGHDT and YNNKEL (reference sequence). The CDR3 reads CASSQSVLNTEAFF. As DNA, the CDR3 is TGTGCCAGCAGCCAAAGTGTTTTGAACACTGAAGCTTTCTTT.

This clonotype occurred many times. This chain uses TRBV12-3 or TRBV12-4 with TRBJ2-2; D uncertain. This CDR3 has 13 amino acids. Trimming left V 3 bases short and J 4 bases short, with 6 bases between. The CDR3 sequence is CASSFWATGELFF. CDR3 bases: TGTGCCAGCAGTTTTTGGGCCACCGGGGAGCTGTTTTTT.

Ten or more counts support this clonotype. The rearrangement links TRBV27 to TRBJ1-1, with TRBD1 identical over 9 bases. Germline V gene lookup returns CDR1 MNHEY and CDR2 SMNVEV (reference sequence). V shed 2 bases, J shed 1 base, and the junction held 8 bases outside the gene matches. There are 17 residues in the CDR3. The CDR3 spells CASSLTGTGWTNTEAFF. CDR3 nucleotides: TGTGCCAGCAGTTTAACTGGGACAGGGTGGACGAACACTGAAGCTTTCTTT.

In this sample, this clonotype turned up many times. This chain joins TRBV30 and TRBJ2-7; 8 bases agree with TRBD1. The CDR3 is 13 amino acids. Germline loops: CDR1 GTSNPN, CDR2 SVGIG (reference sequence). Unmatched junction bases numbered 3, after V lost 3 bases and J lost 2 bases. The CDR3 reads CAWRTGAAYEQYF. As DNA, the CDR3 is TGTGCCTGGAGGACAGGGGCGGCCTACGAGCAGTACTTC.

This clonotype was recorded many times. The chain employs TRBV11-2 and TRBJ2-7; 9 bases are shared with TRBD2. The CDR3 is 15 amino acids. Germline assignment: CDR1 SGHAT and CDR2 FQNNGV. V shed 1 base and J 5 bases; nucleotides not matched to a gene: 6. The CDR3 spells CASSLVISGSDEQYF. The DNA of the CDR3 is TGTGCCAGCAGCTTAGTCATTAGCGGGAGTGACGAGCAGTACTTC.

This clonotype appeared many times. This rearrangement joins TRBV10-2 to TRBJ1-5; TRBD1 aligns across 7 bases. The CDR3 runs 13 residues. V lost 7 bases, J lost 6 bases, and 6 bases stayed unmatched. The V gene's germline CDR1 is WSHSY and CDR2 SAAADI. The chain's CDR3 is CASIQGQGQPQHF. CDR3 bases: TGCGCCAGCATACAGGGGCAGGGTCAGCCCCAGCATTTT.

The sample holds a few counts of this clonotype. The rearrangement uses TRBV5-1 and TRBJ2-5; possibly TRBD1 for D (6 bases). The length of the CDR3 is 16 residues. CDR1 and CDR2 from the germline V gene are SGHRS and YFSETQ. V lost 1 base to trimming and J lost 2 bases, with 15 bases between them. The CDR3 DNA sequence: TGCGCCAGCAGCTTGCGTTTACGGACAGCTCAAGAGACCCAGTACTTC. It yields the protein CASSLRLRTAQETQYF.

This clonotype was picked up many times. The CDR3 DNA follows: TGTGCCACCAGTGATCCTATAGCGGGAGAGACCCAGTACTTC. This sequence encodes CATSDPIAGETQYF. The V gene is TRBV24-1, the J gene TRBJ2-5; TRBD2 aligns across 7 bases. The CDR3 extends over 14 amino acids. CDR1 is KGHDR, CDR2 SFDVKD, per germline. With 3 bases clipped from V and 4 bases from J, the junction kept 4 bases outside the gene matches.

This clonotype was picked up many times. This chain's CDR3 is CASSLAGTGVIAGELFF. CDR3 in DNA: TGTGCCAGCAGCTTAGCCGGGACAGGGGTTATCGCCGGGGAGCTGTTTTTT. The chain has TRBV7-8 and TRBJ2-2; 10 positions agree with TRBD1. The germline CDR1 and CDR2 sequences are SGHVS and FQNEAQ. CDR3 size: 17 residues. V was pared by 0 bases and J by 6 bases, with 7 bases of the junction left unmatched. The entire variable domain, with the rest obtained from reference TRBV7-8 and TRBJ2-2, is as follows: GAGVSQSPRYKVAKRGQDVALRCDPISGHVSLFWYQQALGQGPEFLTYFQNEAQLDKSGLPSDRFFAERPEGSVSTLKIQRTQQEDSAVYLCASSLAGTGVIAGELFFGEGSRLTVL.

This clonotype was picked up many times. V is TRBV20-1 and J is TRBJ2-7, with TRBD2 identical over 7 bases. The J segment lost 3 bases and the V segment lost 2 bases, leaving 4 bases of the junction unmatched. The CDR3 is 13 amino acids. Germline values: CDR1 DFQATT, CDR2 SNEGSKA (reference sequence). Here the CDR3 DNA reads TGCAGTGCTAGACGGGAGGTTAGCTACGAGCAGTACTTC. Translation gives CSARREVSYEQYF.

This clonotype occurred many times. The chain has TRBV20-1 and TRBJ2-7; no firm D call. This CDR3 is 12 amino acids long. Germline V gene data show CDR1 as DFQATT and CDR2 as SNEGSKA (reference sequence). The ends were cut back, 3 bases at V and 1 base at J, with 7 bases in the middle. The CDR3 nucleotides read TGCAGTGCTAGGTATCTTTCCTACGAGCAGTACTTC. Protein sequence: CSARYLSYEQYF.

This clonotype was seen repeatedly, ten times or more. The gene calls are TRBV28 and TRBJ2-2; 10 nucleotides line up with TRBD1. Trimming cost V 5 bases and J 5 bases; bases outside gene matches: 2. The CDR3 runs to 14 residues. Germline V gives CDR1 MDHEN, CDR2 SYDVKM. CDR3 coding DNA: TGTGCCAGCAGTCAGGACAGGGGGACCGGGGAGCTGTTTTTT. It translates to CASSQDRGTGELFF.

This clonotype appeared a few times. CDR3 sequence (DNA): TGTGCCAGCAGCTACGCCAGCAGGGCACGACTTAGGGAGCAGTACTTC. Translating gives CASSYASRARLREQYF. The rearrangement uses TRBV28 and TRBJ2-7; possible D gene TRBD1, 5 bases. Trimming shortened V by 6 bases and J by 7 bases, and 25 bases separated the two germline ends. The length of the CDR3 is 16 residues. Germline V gives CDR1 MDHEN, CDR2 SYDVKM.

V and J are TRBV20-1 and TRBJ1-2; possibly TRBD1 for D (6 bases). The CDR3 runs 13 residues. The V gene's germline CDR1 is DFQATT and CDR2 SNEGSKA (reference sequence). The V gene lost 6 bases and the J gene lost 6 bases, with 17 bases spanning the gap. CDR3 in DNA: TGCAGTGCCCCGCGGGGACATATAGATGGCTACACCTTC. Its translation is CSAPRGHIDGYTF.

V and J are TRBV12-3 or TRBV12-4 and TRBJ2-6, with D possibly TRBD2 on 5 matching bases. The CDR3 is 16 residues long. V lost 3 bases to trimming and J lost 2 bases, with 11 bases between them. This chain's CDR3 is CASSFRGDPGANVLTF. The CDR3 nucleotides are TGTGCCAGCAGTTTCCGGGGAGACCCTGGGGCCAACGTCCTGACTTTC.

This clonotype came up many times. V gene TRBV6-2 or TRBV6-3 combines with J gene TRBJ1-5; D is ambiguous. CDR1 and CDR2 (germline): MNHEY, SVGEGT. CDR3 length: 16 residues. Trimming removed 0 bases at V and 1 base at J, with 10 bases between. The CDR3 DNA reads as TGTGCCAGCAGTTACTCGGGTCGCAGGAGCAATCAGCCCCAGCATTTT. Translating it yields CASSYSGRRSNQPQHF.

V usage is TRBV19 and J usage is TRBJ1-5, with D possibly matching TRBD1 (5 bases). V dropped 9 bases and J dropped 5 bases, with 17 bases sitting between them. This CDR3 contains 14 residues. Germline values: CDR1 LNHDA, CDR2 SQIVND (reference sequence). CDR3 sequence: CASRGDARYQPQHF. In nucleotides, the CDR3 is TGTGCCAGCAGAGGGGACGCAAGATATCAGCCCCAGCATTTT.

This clonotype was counted many times. The chain joins TRBV7-9 to TRBJ2-5; D is perhaps TRBD1 or TRBD2 (5 bases each). Per the germline V gene, CDR1 is SEHNR and CDR2 is FQNEAQ (reference sequence). CDR3 size: 14 residues. Trimming cost V 5 bases and J 1 base, with 11 bases left between them. CDR3 sequence reads: CASSPTGPQETQYF. Here the CDR3 DNA reads TGTGCCAGCAGCCCAACGGGGCCCCAAGAGACCCAGTACTTC.